These 18 T cell receptor beta chains were sequenced from one sample in a study of blood T cell repertoires in COVID-19. The data were produced by immunoSEQ multiplex PCR, yet TCRdb's version contains in-frame clones alone and is incomplete. This table has fewer than 85,000 clones, approximately 85% appearing once. The specimen was peripheral blood. The receptor set was obtained from an elderly man with acute or convalescent COVID-19.

This chain links TRBV9 with TRBJ1-2; D remains unclear. Germline loops: CDR1 SGDLS, CDR2 YYNGEE. Deletions cut 0 bases from V and 3 bases from J, with 6 bases between. There are 13 residues in the CDR3. The CDR3 is CASSVGTDYGYTF. CDR3 DNA sequence: TGTGCCAGCAGCGTAGGTACGGACTATGGCTACACCTTC.

The chain combines TRBV3-1 (or the pseudogene TRBV3-2) with TRBJ2-3; tentative D call: TRBD1 (6 bases). The CDR3 spans 17 residues. Germline V lookup: CDR1 LGHDT, CDR2 YNNKEL (reference sequence). Trimming shortened V by 1 base and J by 1 base, and 15 bases separated the two germline ends. The CDR3 loop is CASSQGFARQGTDTQYF. Written as DNA, the CDR3 is TGTGCCAGCAGCCAAGGATTCGCTCGACAGGGCACAGATACGCAGTATTTT.

The chain recombines TRBV12-3 or TRBV12-4 with TRBJ2-7; possible D gene TRBD1, 6 bases. V lost 2 bases to trimming and J lost 5 bases, with 10 bases between them. This CDR3 contains 13 residues. The CDR3 sequence: CASSLRQGNEQYF. The CDR3 DNA follows: TGTGCCAGCAGTTTAAGGCAGGGGAACGAGCAGTACTTC.

V gene TRBV19 combines with J gene TRBJ2-2; D is unresolved. The germline V gene encodes CDR1 LNHDA and CDR2 SQIVND (reference sequence). CDR3 size: 18 residues. V was clipped by 4 bases and J by 3 bases, with 21 bases between them. The CDR3 loop is CASSTQVQSRWYTGELFF. The CDR3 nucleotides are TGTGCCAGTAGTACCCAGGTCCAGAGTAGGTGGTACACCGGGGAGCTGTTTTTT.

The chain recombines TRBV5-6 with TRBJ1-3; D is uncertain. CDR1 and CDR2 from the germline V gene are SGHDT and YYEEEE. V lost 1 base, J lost 0 bases, and 8 bases lay in between. This CDR3 spans 15 amino acids. The DNA of the CDR3 is TGTGCCAGCAGCTTGAACGGTTTCTCTGGAAACACCATATATTTT. It is translated as CASSLNGFSGNTIYF.

The V gene is TRBV28, the J gene TRBJ1-4; possible D gene TRBD1, 5 bases. Trimming removed 3 bases at V and 2 bases at J, with 13 bases between. This CDR3 contains 16 residues. CDR1 and CDR2 (germline): MDHEN, SYDVKM. This CDR3 is CASSLSGVHTNEKLFF. In nucleotides, the CDR3 is TGTGCCAGCAGTTTGTCGGGGGTGCATACTAATGAAAAACTGTTTTTT.

The rearrangement links TRBV19 to TRBJ2-3; the match to TRBD1 covers 8 bases. Germline V CDR1 and CDR2: LNHDA, SQIVND (reference sequence). The J segment lost 3 bases and the V segment lost 3 bases, leaving 2 bases of the junction unmatched. The CDR3 is 14 residues long. DNA for the CDR3: TGTGCCAGTAGTATTCAGGGGGCAACAGATACGCAGTATTTT. Residues: CASSIQGATDTQYF.

This clone occurred many times. CDR3 amino acids: CASSSGLADEQYF. The DNA of the CDR3 is TGTGCCAGCAGCTCGGGACTAGCGGACGAGCAGTACTTC. The gene calls are TRBV7-3 and TRBJ2-7, with 11 bases lining up with TRBD2. V shed 4 bases, J shed 5 bases, and the junction held 1 base outside the gene matches. Germline-derived CDR1 and CDR2 are SGHTA and FQGTGA. CDR3 size: 13 residues.

This clone was seen a few times. The chain has TRBV19 and TRBJ2-2, with D possibly being TRBD2 (6 bases). Deletions cut 6 bases from V and 4 bases from J, with 18 bases between. Per germline, CDR1 LNHDA and CDR2 SQIVND (reference sequence). The CDR3 contains 16 residues. DNA of the CDR3: TGTGCCAGTAGGTCTCGGGACTCTGCGGGCACCGGGGAGCTGTTTTTT. Residues: CASRSRDSAGTGELFF. The complete variable domain, with remaining parts taken from reference TRBV19 and TRBJ2-2, reads DGGITQSPKYLFRKEGQNVTLSCEQNLNHDAMYWYRQDPGQGLRLIYYSQIVNDFQKGDIAEGYSVSREKKESFPLTVTSAQKNPTAFYLCASRSRDSAGTGELFFGEGSRLTVL.

The chain carries TRBV9 and TRBJ2-5; 10 nucleotides align to TRBD2. Unmatched junction bases numbered 7, after V lost 4 bases and J lost 1 base. Germline V gene lookup returns CDR1 SGDLS and CDR2 YYNGEE. This CDR3 has 16 residues. The CDR3 nucleotides read TGTGCCAGCAGCCCCCCTAGCGGGAGTGGCCAAGAGACCCAGTACTTC. Its translation is CASSPPSGSGQETQYF.

The rearrangement uses TRBV7-2 and TRBJ2-5, with 12 bases aligning to TRBD2. Trimming took 7 bases from V and 5 from J; bases not matched to a gene: 5. The CDR3 has 14 amino acids. CDR1 and CDR2 (germline): SGHTA, FQGNSA. The CDR3 loop is CASNLAGGWETQYF. The CDR3 DNA sequence: TGTGCCAGCAACCTAGCGGGGGGGTGGGAGACCCAGTACTTC.

CDR3 sequence (DNA): TGTGCCAGTAGTATAGACGGACAGGGAAGGATCTACGAGCAGTACTTC. Its translation is CASSIDGQGRIYEQYF. The rearrangement uses TRBV19 and TRBJ2-7, with TRBD1 matching over 8 bases. J lost 3 bases, V lost 0 bases, and 7 bases had no gene match. The CDR3 has 16 residues. The V gene's germline CDR1 is LNHDA and CDR2 SQIVND (reference sequence).

The chain joins TRBV24-1 to TRBJ2-5, with 7 bases fitting TRBD1. Germline V lookup: CDR1 KGHDR, CDR2 SFDVKD. The CDR3 runs 17 residues. Losses at the gene ends were 4 bases for V and 4 bases for J; bases not matched to a gene: 14. The CDR3 sequence is CATSDRQGPGSRETQYF. As DNA, the CDR3 is TGTGCCACCAGTGACAGACAGGGTCCGGGTTCCCGAGAGACCCAGTACTTC.

The rearrangement uses TRBV21-1 and TRBJ2-1; the table's D call, TRBD2, has no DNA check behind it. TRBV21-1 has pseudogene status. The CDR3 has 17 residues. The CDR3 is CASSKLSLAGPYNEQFF. In DNA form, the CDR3 reads TGTGCCAGCAGCAAATTATCCCTAGCGGGGCCCTACAATGAGCAGTTCTTC.

This sequence joins TRBV9 and TRBJ2-7; perhaps TRBD1 as D (6 bases). The CDR3 is made up of 14 amino acids. V was shortened by 0 bases and J by 0 bases, with 7 bases between the two germline ends. CDR1 is SGDLS, CDR2 YYNGEE, per germline. Here the CDR3 reads CASSVAQGSYEQYF. CDR3 nucleotide sequence: TGTGCCAGCAGCGTAGCACAGGGCTCCTACGAGCAGTACTTC.

The chain joins TRBV9 to TRBJ2-5; 14 bases align to TRBD2. V lost 4 bases, J lost 4 bases, and 6 bases stayed unmatched. This CDR3 has 16 residues. Germline CDR1 reads SGDLS; CDR2 reads YYNGEE. CDR3 coding DNA: TGTGCCAGCAGCCATGGACTAGCGGGGGGCAGAGAGACCCAGTACTTC. Protein product: CASSHGLAGGRETQYF.

The gene calls are TRBV5-6 and TRBJ2-3; possible D gene TRBD1, 6 bases. The germline V gene has CDR1 SGHDT and CDR2 YYEEEE. With 1 base removed from V and 3 bases from J, the gap between germline ends came to 12 bases. The CDR3 runs 15 residues. The CDR3 DNA is TGTGCCAGCAGCTTGACTAACAGGGCGACAGATACGCAGTATTTT. This codes for CASSLTNRATDTQYF.

The chain joins TRBV7-2 to TRBJ1-2, with 7 positions matching TRBD1. V gave up 5 bases and J gave up 0 bases; unmatched junction bases: 3. This CDR3 region has 14 residues. Germline V CDR1 and CDR2: SGHTA, FQGNSA. The CDR3 sequence: CASSPGTANYGYTF. The CDR3 region has the DNA TGTGCCAGCAGCCCGGGGACAGCTAACTATGGCTACACCTTC.